Presented here are 30 T cell receptor beta chains from one specimen sequenced in a study of Graves' ophthalmopathy and Graves' hyperthyroidism. From RNA, the CDR3 regions of TCR beta chains were amplified and sequenced. Investigators did first-round RT-PCR with HTBI primers, then second-round multiplex PCR. TCRdb fed the multiplex PCR reads into MiXCR, producing one record per CDR3 protein. The data contain approximately 500,000 distinct CDR3 sequences, 13% to 15% of them seen just once; the ten biggest clones take up 9.5% to 10%. The specimen was blood. The receptors were gathered from a woman aged 25 to 39 with Graves' ophthalmopathy.

This clonotype was found many times. The J gene is TRBJ2-2, the V gene TRBV6-1; TRBD2 is a possible D gene (5 bases). The germline gives CDR1 MNHNS, CDR2 SASEGT. Trimming left V 5 bases short and J 0 bases short, with 13 bases between. CDR3 length: 16 residues. The CDR3 is CASSTAAGTNTGELFF. The CDR3 DNA reads TGTGCCAGCAGTACGGCCGCCGGGACGAACACCGGGGAGCTGTTTTTT.

V and J are TRBV24-1 and TRBJ2-2; tentatively, D is TRBD1 or TRBD2 (5 bases each). Germline lookup yields CDR1 KGHDR and CDR2 SFDVKD. This CDR3 has 15 amino acids. V was trimmed by 4 bases and J by 3 bases, leaving 11 bases between them. The CDR3: CATSETGLDTGELFF. DNA of the CDR3: TGTGCCACCAGTGAGACGGGGCTGGACACCGGGGAGCTGTTTTTT.

The rearrangement uses TRBV5-1 and TRBJ1-3; 7 bases align to TRBD1. With V trimmed by 4 bases and J by 4 bases, 5 bases remained unmatched. The germline V gene encodes CDR1 SGHRS and CDR2 YFSETQ. The length of the CDR3 is 14 residues. The CDR3 reads CASSERTGGNTIYF. CDR3 in DNA: TGCGCCAGCAGCGAACGGACAGGAGGAAACACCATATATTTT.

The table lists this clonotype with many counts. This chain joins TRBV4-1 and TRBJ1-1; a weak D match, TRBD1 (6 bases). The germline V gene encodes CDR1 MGHRA and CDR2 YSYEKL. V was clipped by 4 bases and J by 4 bases, with 16 bases between them. The CDR3 consists of 15 residues. CDR3 residues: CASSRTGGNPTEAFF. CDR3 sequence (DNA): TGCGCCAGCAGCCGAACGGGGGGCAATCCCACTGAAGCTTTCTTT.

J is TRBJ2-1 and V is TRBV10-3; 10 bases are a match to TRBD1. This CDR3 is built from 15 residues. V gave up 2 bases and J gave up 6 bases; unmatched junction bases: 4. The germline V gene encodes CDR1 ENHRY and CDR2 SYGVKD. The CDR3 region has the DNA TGTGCCATCAGTGAGGGACAGGGGGTGGGCAATGAGCAGTTCTTC. Its protein is CAISEGQGVGNEQFF.

This clonotype was detected many times. This chain connects TRBV20-1 to TRBJ1-1; no firm D call. Per germline, CDR1 DFQATT and CDR2 SNEGSKA (reference sequence). Trimming took 2 bases from V and 1 from J, leaving 5 bases between them. The CDR3 runs 12 residues. The CDR3 reads CSARKSNTEAFF. The CDR3 coding sequence is TGCAGTGCTAGAAAGTCGAACACTGAAGCTTTCTTT.

The chain uses TRBV3-1 and TRBJ1-2; D is perhaps TRBD1 (6 bases). The germline gives CDR1 LGHDT, CDR2 YNNKEL (reference sequence). The length of the CDR3 is 15 residues. V lost 0 bases to trimming and J lost 6 bases, with 14 bases between them. The CDR3 sequence: CASSQEGQGRDGYTF. In DNA, the CDR3 is TGTGCCAGCAGCCAAGAAGGGCAGGGGCGGGATGGCTACACCTTC.

In its sample, this clonotype was seen many times. The chain uses TRBV2 and TRBJ2-7; 10 nucleotides match TRBD1. V was clipped by 7 bases and J by 4 bases; unmatched bases: 13. CDR1 is SNHLY and CDR2 is FYNNEI in the germline V gene. The CDR3 runs 16 residues. CDR3 loop: CASIGPRTGGRYEQYF. The CDR3 region has the DNA TGTGCCAGCATTGGCCCAAGGACAGGGGGGAGGTACGAGCAGTACTTC.

This clonotype was picked up many times. V usage is TRBV6-1 and J usage is TRBJ1-2; unclear D gene. Germline CDR1 MNHNS, CDR2 SASEGT. This CDR3 comprises 12 residues. Trimming shortened V by 6 bases and J by 8 bases, and 13 bases separated the two germline ends. Written as DNA, the CDR3 is TGTGCCAGCAGCCCATCATCCAGGGGCTACACCTTC. Protein product: CASSPSSRGYTF.

This clonotype was seen only a few times. Germline is not matched at one junction end, which may reflect a read error. This chain connects TRBV12-3 or TRBV12-4 to TRBJ2-2; weak D call: TRBD1 (6 bases). This CDR3 region has 16 residues. The CDR3 region is CARSLGQGINTGELFF. For the CDR3, the DNA is TGTGCCCGCAGTTTAGGGCAGGGGATAAACACCGGGGAGCTGTTTTTT.

There are a few counts of this clonotype. J is TRBJ2-3 and V is TRBV25-1; possibly TRBD2 for D (6 bases). V was shortened by 5 bases and J by 6 bases, with 21 bases between the two germline ends. This CDR3 has 16 amino acids. Per germline, CDR1 MGHDK and CDR2 SYGVNS. The CDR3 sequence is CASSRSSGSLGDTQYF. CDR3 nucleotides: TGTGCCAGCAGTAGGTCGAGCGGGTCCCTTGGGGATACGCAGTATTTT.

Many counts were recorded for this clonotype. V is TRBV20-1 and J is TRBJ2-5, with D perhaps TRBD1 (5 bases). CDR1 and CDR2 from the germline V gene are DFQATT and SNEGSKA (reference sequence). The CDR3 runs to 14 residues. Trimming took 3 bases from V and 2 from J, leaving 13 bases between them. The CDR3 region has the DNA TGCAGTGCTAGGGACCCAGGGTGGCAAGAGACCCAGTACTTC. Translation: CSARDPGWQETQYF.

The chain recombines TRBV19 with TRBJ2-4, with TRBD2 identical over 8 bases. The CDR3 spans 17 residues. V lost 4 bases and J lost 1; bases outside the gene matches: 9. Germline assignment: CDR1 LNHDA and CDR2 SQIVND (reference sequence). DNA for the CDR3: TGTGCCAGTAGTAGAAATAGCGGGGACCGCGCCAAAAACATTCAGTACTTC. Its protein product is CASSRNSGDRAKNIQYF. Based on the CDR3 plus reference TRBV19 and TRBJ2-4, the full variable domain is DGGITQSPKYLFRKEGQNVTLSCEQNLNHDAMYWYRQDPGQGLRLIYYSQIVNDFQKGDIAEGYSVSREKKESFPLTVTSAQKNPTAFYLCASSRNSGDRAKNIQYFGAGTRLSVL.

The rearrangement joins TRBV6-4 to TRBJ1-1; D gene unclear. Trimming shortened V by 7 bases and J by 10 bases, and 13 bases separated the two germline ends. Looked up from germline, CDR1 is MRHNA and CDR2 is SNTAGT. This CDR3 spans 11 amino acids. This CDR3 is CASTGPVGAFF. CDR3 DNA sequence: TGTGCCAGCACCGGCCCCGTTGGAGCTTTCTTT.

The table lists this clonotype with many counts. This sequence joins TRBV5-4 and TRBJ1-5; TRBD1 might be the D (6 bases). This CDR3 has 15 residues. The V gene's germline CDR1 is SGHNT and CDR2 YYREEE (reference sequence). The ends were cut back, 0 bases at V and 4 bases at J, with 11 bases in the middle. In DNA, the CDR3 is TGTGCCAGCAGCTTGGGGGGACACGGGAATCAGCCCCAGCATTTT. It specifies CASSLGGHGNQPQHF.

This clonotype was seen at least ten times. V gene TRBV7-2 combines with J gene TRBJ2-5; tentative D call: TRBD2 (7 bases). Germline-derived CDR1 and CDR2 are SGHTA and FQGNSA. V lost 1 base, J lost 4 bases, and 13 bases lay in between. CDR3 length equals 15 residues. The CDR3 DNA follows: TGTGCCAGCAGCTTAGGTGGGGGGGCCGGAGAGACCCAGTACTTC. Protein product: CASSLGGGAGETQYF.

This clonotype was found many times. The chain combines TRBV28 with TRBJ2-2, with 8 nucleotides matching TRBD1. J was trimmed by 1 base and V by 2 bases; bases with no gene match: 6. The CDR3 is made up of 17 amino acids. From germline, CDR1 is MDHEN and CDR2 SYDVKM. DNA of the CDR3: TGTGCCAGCAGTTTAAATCAGGGGGCGCGGAACACCGGGGAGCTGTTTTTT. Its translation is CASSLNQGARNTGELFF. The variable domain in full, with the rest retrieved from reference TRBV28 and TRBJ2-2, is DVKVTQSSRYLVKRTGEKVFLECVQDMDHENMFWYRQDPGLGLRLIYFSYDVKMKEKGDIPEGYSVSREKKERFSLILESASTNQTSMYLCASSLNQGARNTGELFFGEGSRLTVL.

This clonotype was observed at least ten times. The V and J genes are TRBV12-3 or TRBV12-4 and TRBJ1-1, with D uncertain. CDR3 length equals 11 residues. Between the trimmed V and J ends, which lost 5 bases and 9 bases, there was a span of 10 bases. The CDR3 loop reads CASSLWQKAFF. The DNA for the CDR3 is TGTGCCAGCAGTCTTTGGCAGAAAGCTTTCTTT.

This clonotype appeared many times. The chain combines TRBV27 with TRBJ2-2; D unclear. The CDR3 consists of 12 residues. Trimming took 5 bases from V and 6 from J, leaving 7 bases between them. Looked up from germline, CDR1 is MNHEY and CDR2 is SMNVEV (reference sequence). CDR3 region: CASSPLSGELFF. The CDR3 DNA reads TGTGCCAGCAGTCCACTCTCCGGGGAGCTGTTTTTT.

This clonotype was seen at least ten times. This chain connects TRBV6-6 to TRBJ2-5, with 9 bases fitting TRBD1. CDR3 size: 15 residues. With 2 bases clipped from V and 3 bases from J, the junction kept 4 bases outside the gene matches. Germline values: CDR1 MNHNY, CDR2 SVGAGI (reference sequence). CDR3 nucleotides: TGTGCCAGCAGTTACACAGGGGGCGGGAAAGAGACCCAGTACTTC. Its protein is CASSYTGGGKETQYF.

This clonotype was detected many times. The genes are TRBV29-1 and TRBJ2-2; D remains unclear. Germline lookup yields CDR1 SQVTM and CDR2 ANQGSEA. This CDR3 comprises 12 residues. V was clipped by 8 bases and J by 1 base, with 8 bases between them. This CDR3 is CSSSQNTGELFF. The CDR3 DNA sequence: TGCAGCTCGAGCCAGAACACCGGGGAGCTGTTTTTT.

In this sample, this clonotype turned up many times. V is TRBV27 and J is TRBJ2-2, with D hard to call. The CDR3 is made up of 13 amino acids. Trimming left V 5 bases short and J 5 bases short, with 9 bases between. Germline V gene data show CDR1 as MNHEY and CDR2 as SMNVEV (reference sequence). CDR3 sequence (DNA): TGTGCCAGCAGTCCACCTGGAACCGGGGAGCTGTTTTTT. Encoded protein: CASSPPGTGELFF.

This clonotype appeared many times. The rearrangement uses TRBV19 and TRBJ2-7; TRBD1 matches 8 bases. This CDR3 spans 16 amino acids. From germline, CDR1 is LNHDA and CDR2 SQIVND (reference sequence). The J segment lost 0 bases and the V segment lost 10 bases, leaving 14 bases of the junction unmatched. The CDR3 DNA is TGTGCCACTATGCACGGGACAGGTCAAATCTCCTACGAGCAGTACTTC. It translates to CATMHGTGQISYEQYF.

In this sample, this clonotype turned up many times. The CDR3 coding sequence is TGTGCCAGCTCACCTCCGGGACAGGAGACGGCTTTCTTT. It encodes CASSPPGQETAFF. The chain links TRBV18 to TRBJ1-1; the match to TRBD1 covers 8 bases. The ends lost 3 bases at V and 11 bases at J; junction bases unmatched: 8. Germline CDR1 and CDR2: KGHSH and LQKENI. The CDR3 is 13 amino acids.

On this clonotype: Likely a read error: the CDR3 ends without its conserved phenylalanine or tryptophan. The V call is TRBV28, the J call TRBJ2-2; D uncertain. Trimming pared 5 bases from V and 8 bases from J, leaving 6 bases between. The CDR3 is 11 residues long. Looked up from germline, CDR1 is MDHEN and CDR2 is SYDVKM. CDR3 sequence (DNA): TGTGCCAGCAGTCGACTTGGGGAGCTGTTTGTT. This gives the protein CASSRLGELFV.

This chain links TRBV19 with TRBJ1-5; D call uncertain. The length of the CDR3 is 15 residues. Germline V CDR1 and CDR2: LNHDA, SQIVND (reference sequence). Trimming left V 4 bases short and J 0 bases short, with 10 bases between. CDR3 sequence (DNA): TGTGCCAGTAGTACGACAAGCTATAGCAATCAGCCCCAGCATTTT. As protein: CASSTTSYSNQPQHF.

This clonotype was found many times. The chain joins TRBV5-1 to TRBJ2-2; 8 nucleotides line up with TRBD2. Trimming removed 0 bases from V and 3 bases from J; junction bases left unmatched: 10. The CDR3 is 18 amino acids. In germline, CDR1 is SGHRS, CDR2 YFSETQ. The CDR3 protein is CASSLAKGLGRDTGELFF. The CDR3 DNA reads TGCGCCAGCAGCTTGGCCAAGGGACTAGGAAGAGACACCGGGGAGCTGTTTTTT.

This clonotype occurred many times. The chain links TRBV28 to TRBJ1-6; 9 positions agree with TRBD1. J was trimmed by 10 bases and V by 10 bases; bases with no gene match: 11. The CDR3 has 14 residues. The germline CDR1 and CDR2 sequences are MDHEN and SYDVKM. The CDR3 DNA reads as TGTGCCACTCAAACAGGGGGCGAGGTATCACCCCTCCACTTT. Its protein is CATQTGGEVSPLHF.

The chain couples TRBV12-3 or TRBV12-4 to TRBJ2-5; 7 bases match TRBD1. The CDR3 is 14 amino acids. V was clipped by 6 bases and J by 2 bases; unmatched bases: 6. This CDR3 reads CASSSGQPQETQYF. The DNA for the CDR3 is TGTGCCAGCAGCTCGGGACAGCCTCAAGAGACCCAGTACTTC.

This clonotype has at least ten counts. The CDR3 DNA follows: TGTGCCAGCAGTGGGTTCCTAGGGATGCGGCTCGAGACCCAGTACTTC. It codes for CASSGFLGMRLETQYF. The V gene is TRBV6-1, the J gene TRBJ2-5; no clear D gene. Germline V CDR1 and CDR2: MNHNS, SASEGT. Trimming removed 4 bases from V and 5 bases from J, with 20 bases in between. The CDR3 length is 16 residues.